Presented here are 10 T cell receptor beta chains from one specimen sequenced in a study of T cell responses to AZD1222 COVID-19 vaccine. The table came from immunoSEQ multiplex PCR; TCRdb's copy has only in-frame clones and leaves some out. The sample has approximately 190,000 clones; approximately 93% are singletons. The starting material was peripheral blood, obtained 28 days after the second AZD1222 dose. The receptor source for this set is an adult who received the AZD1222 COVID-19 vaccine.

This clone was seen more than once but under ten times. The sample contains more than one DNA sequence encoding this CDR3. This sequence joins TRBV18 and TRBJ1-6; 7 nucleotides align to TRBD1. The CDR3 totals 15 residues. With V trimmed by 3 bases and J by 5 bases, 4 bases remained unmatched. The germline V gene encodes CDR1 KGHSH and CDR2 LQKENI. CDR3 nucleotide sequence: TGTGCCAGCTCACCCGGGACAGCTGATAATTCACCCCTCCACTTT. This sequence encodes CASSPGTADNSPLHF.

This chain connects TRBV5-4 to TRBJ2-2; D is ambiguous. The V end was cut by 0 bases, the J end by 2 bases, with 11 bases between. CDR1 is SGHNT, CDR2 YYREEE, per germline (reference sequence). The CDR3 length is 16 residues. The CDR3 is CASSLVGLGNTGELFF. The CDR3 nucleotides are TGTGCCAGCAGCTTGGTGGGCCTCGGAAACACCGGGGAGCTGTTTTTT.

The chain combines TRBV27 with TRBJ2-1, with D unclear. This CDR3 is built from 13 residues. V gave up 6 bases and J gave up 8 bases, with 14 bases separating them. The germline gives CDR1 MNHEY, CDR2 SMNVEV (reference sequence). CDR3 residues: CASSEDILDEQFF. In nucleotides, the CDR3 is TGTGCCAGCAGCGAAGACATACTGGATGAGCAGTTCTTC.

The V and J genes are TRBV5-1 and TRBJ2-3; no reliable D call. Trimming cost V 0 bases and J 6 bases, with 8 bases left between them. From germline, CDR1 is SGHRS and CDR2 YFSETQ. CDR3 length: 13 amino acids. CDR3 region: CASSLDSGDTQYF. In DNA form, the CDR3 reads TGCGCCAGCAGCTTGGACAGTGGGGATACGCAGTATTTT.

The rearrangement uses TRBV11-2 and TRBJ2-7; D is unclear. The CDR3 covers 12 residues. V shed 5 bases and J shed 3 bases, with 8 bases lying between them. The germline gives CDR1 SGHAT, CDR2 FQNNGV. The CDR3 region has the DNA TGTGCCAGCAGCCCCGACATCTACGAGCAGTACTTC. Protein sequence: CASSPDIYEQYF.

The chain combines TRBV5-1 with TRBJ2-5; TRBD1 aligns across 7 bases. Per germline, CDR1 SGHRS and CDR2 YFSETQ. V dropped 1 base and J dropped 5; count of bases not matched to a gene: 2. This CDR3 has 13 residues. For the CDR3, the DNA is TGCGCCAGCAGCTTGCAGGGGGATGAGACCCAGTACTTC. It codes for CASSLQGDETQYF.

The chain combines TRBV3-1 (or the pseudogene TRBV3-2) with TRBJ1-6; D is undetermined. The CDR3 has 13 amino acids. Germline CDR1 LGHDT, CDR2 YNNKEL (reference sequence). V lost 2 bases, J lost 10 bases, and 9 bases lay in between. The CDR3 is CASSQRMESPLHF. CDR3 bases: TGTGCCAGCAGCCAACGTATGGAGTCACCCCTCCACTTT.

The chain uses TRBV5-4 and TRBJ1-2, with a tentative D call TRBD1 (6 bases). Germline-derived CDR1 and CDR2 are SGHNT and YYREEE (reference sequence). The length of the CDR3 is 13 residues. Trimming took 4 bases from V and 8 from J, leaving 15 bases between them. The CDR3 region has the DNA TGTGCCAGCAGCCAGACAGGCACCAGAGGCTACACCTTC. It encodes CASSQTGTRGYTF.

The chain's CDR3 is CASSRKGSYSNQPQHF. The CDR3 DNA is TGTGCCAGTAGTAGGAAAGGCAGTTATAGCAATCAGCCCCAGCATTTT. The V gene is TRBV19, the J gene TRBJ1-5; D is unresolved. Germline CDR1 LNHDA, CDR2 SQIVND (reference sequence). This CDR3 has 16 amino acids. Trimming shortened V by 4 bases and J by 0 bases, and 13 bases separated the two germline ends.

The gene calls are TRBV19 and TRBJ2-3, with D hard to call. Germline CDR1 and CDR2: LNHDA and SQIVND (reference sequence). Trimming left V 4 bases short and J 4 bases short, with 15 bases between. This CDR3 comprises 15 residues. The CDR3 loop reads CASSTRSGASDTQYF. The CDR3 bases are TGTGCCAGTAGTACACGCTCCGGAGCGTCAGATACGCAGTATTTT.